A selection of T cell receptor beta chains follows, all from one sample in a study of T cell changes during pregnancy in multiple sclerosis. Only in-frame clones appear in the TCRdb table, and some are missing; sequencing was by immunoSEQ multiplex PCR. The data hold about 36,000 clones, with approximately 93% observed a single time. The sequenced sample was CD4+ T cells from peripheral blood mononuclear cells, obtained in the first trimester of pregnancy. All receptors come from a female donor with multiple sclerosis, enrolled in a pregnancy study. CDR3s include the opening cysteine and the closing phenylalanine or tryptophan. Fields, in order: D gene, clone size, J gene, V gene, CDR3 protein, CDR3 DNA. A D gene is named only where the DNA matches it firmly. Size values are once, few and many counts, or a class for expanded clones, and some rows have none.

>TRBD2|.|TRBJ2-1|TRBV5-1
CASSFLAGTGNEQFF
TGCGCCAGCAGCTTTCTAGCGGGGACCGGGAATGAGCAGTTCTTC
>.|.|TRBJ2-1|TRBV5-1
CASSLGGGDEQFF
TGCGCCAGCAGCTTGGGGGGGGGCGATGAGCAGTTCTTC
>.|.|TRBJ1-1|TRBV4-3
CASSPQGFRNTEAFF
TGCGCCAGCAGCCCCCAGGGGTTTAGGAACACTGAAGCTTTCTTT
>.|.|TRBJ1-5|TRBV28
CASSFVLGGASNQPQHF
TGTGCCAGCAGTTTTGTTTTAGGGGGGGCGAGCAATCAGCCCCAGCATTTT
>TRBD1|.|TRBJ2-5|TRBV27
CASSLTTGTDRHSRLIQYF
TGTGCCAGCAGTTTAACGACGGGGACAGACCGACACTCAAGATTGATCCAGTACTTC
>TRBD2|.|TRBJ2-1|TRBV7-2
CASSLVRLAVYNEQFF
TGTGCCAGCAGCTTAGTAAGGCTAGCGGTCTACAATGAGCAGTTCTTC
>TRBD1|.|TRBJ2-1|TRBV19
CASSQTGQGGYNEQFF
TGTGCCAGTAGTCAGACCGGACAGGGGGGATACAATGAGCAGTTCTTC
>.|.|TRBJ1-5|TRBV6-5
CASRDSRINQPQHF
TGTGCCAGCAGGGACAGCAGAATCAATCAGCCCCAGCATTTT
>TRBD1|.|TRBJ2-2|TRBV18
CASSPLDRVGTGELFF
TGTGCCAGCTCACCACTCGACAGGGTTGGGACCGGGGAGCTGTTTTTT
>.|.|TRBJ2-6|TRBV27
CASSSPSSGANVLTF
TGTGCCAGCAGTTCCCCCAGCTCTGGGGCCAACGTCCTGACTTTC
>.|.|TRBJ1-4|TRBV6-1
CASSRQWGDEKLFF
TGTGCCAGCAGTAGACAGTGGGGGGATGAAAAACTGTTTTTT
>.|.|TRBJ2-1|TRBV30
CAWGPSSYNEQFF
TGTGCCTGGGGTCCGAGCTCCTACAATGAGCAGTTCTTC
>TRBD1|.|TRBJ2-1|TRBV7-7
CASSPGTGANNEQFF
TGTGCCAGCAGCCCCGGGACAGGGGCCAACAATGAGCAGTTCTTC
>.|.|TRBJ1-1|TRBV7-8
CASSLDGPGAEAFF
TGTGCCAGCAGCTTAGACGGGCCGGGAGCTGAAGCTTTCTTT
>.|.|TRBJ2-3|TRBV19
CASRMAPSTDTQYF
TGTGCCAGTAGAATGGCTCCCAGCACAGATACGCAGTATTTT
>.|.|TRBJ1-2|TRBV5-4
CASSLGARGDGYTF
TGTGCCAGCAGCTTGGGCGCCAGGGGAGATGGCTACACCTTC
>.|.|TRBJ2-3|TRBV7-3
CASSQQGTDTQYF
TGTGCCAGCAGCCAACAGGGCACAGATACGCAGTATTTT
>TRBD1|once|TRBJ1-6|TRBV5-1
CASSLVSGTVNSPLHF
TGCGCCAGCAGCTTGGTCTCCGGGACAGTTAATTCACCCCTCCACTTT
>.|.|TRBJ1-4|TRBV2
CASSEGQINEKLFF
TGTGCCAGCAGTGAAGGGCAGATAAATGAAAAACTGTTTTTT
>TRBD1|.|TRBJ1-2|TRBV6-6
CASSLQGARGYTF
TGTGCCAGCAGCCTACAGGGGGCGCGTGGCTACACCTTC
>TRBD1|.|TRBJ1-3|TRBV5-1
CASSSGQGRGNTIYF
TGCGCCAGCAGCTCGGGACAGGGGAGAGGAAACACCATATATTTT
>TRBD2|.|TRBJ2-3|TRBV7-3
CASSRTSGTDTQYF
TGTGCCAGCTCCCGGACTAGCGGCACAGATACGCAGTATTTT
>TRBD2|.|TRBJ2-7|TRBV28
CASSLSLAGGEQYF
TGTGCCAGCAGTTTATCCCTAGCGGGAGGCGAGCAGTACTTC
>TRBD1|.|TRBJ1-1|TRBV27
CASSGTGLNTEAFF
TGTGCCAGCAGTGGGACAGGGTTGAACACTGAAGCTTTCTTT
>TRBD2|.|TRBJ2-3|TRBV7-7
CASSPLAGGRSDTQYF
TGTGCCAGCAGCCCCTTGGCGGGGGGGCGATCAGATACGCAGTATTTT
>.|.|TRBJ1-3|TRBV7-8
CASSFGEGAGNTIYF
TGTGCCAGCAGCTTCGGTGAGGGCGCGGGAAACACCATATATTTT
>.|.|TRBJ2-7|TRBV18
CASSASSGYDEQYF
TGTGCCAGCTCAGCCTCCTCAGGGTATGACGAGCAGTACTTC
>.|.|TRBJ2-5|TRBV4-3
CASSPVDPPGDQYF
TGCGCCAGCAGCCCGGTGGACCCGCCGGGGGACCAGTACTTC
>TRBD1|.|TRBJ1-1|TRBV27
CASSLSGTAFTEAFF
TGTGCCAGCAGTTTATCGGGGACAGCGTTTACTGAAGCTTTCTTT
>.|.|TRBJ2-2|TRBV9
CASSVAGSIGELFF
TGTGCCAGCAGCGTAGCGGGATCCATCGGGGAGCTGTTTTTT
>TRBD2|.|TRBJ2-3|TRBV9
CASSVVLAGGTDTQYF
TGTGCCAGCAGCGTAGTACTAGCGGGGGGAACAGATACGCAGTATTTT
>.|.|TRBJ1-4|TRBV14
CASSRAGNEKLFF
TGTGCCAGCAGCAGGGCGGGCAATGAAAAACTGTTTTTT
>.|.|TRBJ2-7|TRBV5-4
CASSPPGGEQYF
TGTGCCAGCAGCCCACCAGGGGGGGAGCAGTACTTC
>TRBD2|.|TRBJ2-1|TRBV9
CASSPRGNPYNEQFF
TGTGCCAGCAGCCCGCGGGGGAACCCCTACAATGAGCAGTTCTTC
>.|.|TRBJ1-4|TRBV7-2
CASSRGRNEKLFF
TGTGCCAGCAGCCGCGGGAGGAACGAAAAACTGTTTTTT
>.|once|TRBJ2-7|TRBV6-7
CASSFWSTIYEQYF
TGTGCCAGCAGTTTTTGGTCGACAATCTACGAGCAGTACTTC
>.|.|TRBJ2-3|TRBV7-2
CASSSGYRTDTQYF
TGTGCCAGCAGCTCAGGATACAGGACAGATACGCAGTATTTT